Presented here are 2 T cell receptor beta chains from one specimen sequenced in a study of blood T cells in healthy people across ages. PCR was performed a second time for about 6 to 12 cycles using a sample-barcoded 5' primer and a J-beta primer mix. MiXCR was run by TCRdb on the 5' RACE reads, yielding one entry per CDR3 protein. The sample contains 1 million to 1.2 million distinct CDR3 sequences, roughly two fifths of which appear only once. The source material was blood. These receptors originate from a man younger than 35 in good health.

The chain employs TRBV7-9 and TRBJ2-2; D uncertain. The CDR3 spans 15 residues. Germline V CDR1 and CDR2: SEHNR, FQNEAQ (reference sequence). Trimming took off 0 bases at V and 5 bases at J, with 10 bases between the two ends. CDR3 region: CASSLARAVTGELFF. Here the CDR3 DNA reads TGTGCCAGCAGCTTAGCAAGGGCAGTTACCGGGGAGCTGTTTTTT.

This clonotype has just one count. A much larger clonotype is one base distant, so this may be a read error. The J gene is TRBJ2-4, the V gene TRBV7-2; 9 bases align to TRBD1. The J call may be faulty, since TRBJ2-5 better matches the DNA end. The CDR3 has 15 amino acids. Germline CDR1 and CDR2: SGHTA and FQGNSA. For the CDR3, the DNA is TGTGCCAGCGGCCTTGACAGGGGGGCCCAAGAGACCCAGTACTTC. Translation gives CASGLDRGAQETQYF.